These 26 T cell receptor beta chains came from one sample sequenced in a study of blood T cell repertoires in COVID-19. Using immunoSEQ multiplex PCR, the repertoire was profiled, and TCRdb retains in-frame clones only, with some absent. The sample has around 29,000 clones; roughly 80% are singletons. Sequenced: peripheral blood. Every receptor here comes from a woman aged 65 to 85 with active or convalescent COVID-19.

The chain carries TRBV6-5 and TRBJ2-3; TRBD1 aligns across 8 bases. The germline V gene encodes CDR1 MNHEY and CDR2 SVGAGI. V was pared by 2 bases and J by 1 base, with 2 bases of the junction left unmatched. The CDR3 sequence is 15 residues long. This chain's CDR3 is CASSYKTGGTDTQYF. The CDR3 coding sequence is TGTGCCAGCAGTTACAAGACAGGGGGCACAGATACGCAGTATTTT.

This clone was seen more than once but under ten times. This chain connects TRBV9 to TRBJ1-1, with 8 positions matching TRBD1. The CDR3 has 13 residues. CDR1 is SGDLS, CDR2 YYNGEE, per germline. After removal of 2 bases from V and 4 bases from J, the junction contained 1 base not matched to a gene. The CDR3 spells CASSVTGGTEAFF. As DNA, the CDR3 is TGTGCCAGCAGCGTTACAGGGGGCACTGAAGCTTTCTTT.

In DNA, the CDR3 is TGTGCCAGCAGCTACAGGGGCGGGGAGCTGTTTTTT. Translating it yields CASSYRGGELFF. The chain combines TRBV7-2 with TRBJ2-2; 7 bases align to TRBD1. The CDR3 is 12 residues long. Germline loops: CDR1 SGHTA, CDR2 FQGNSA. Trimming cost V 4 bases and J 7 bases; bases outside gene matches: 0.

V is TRBV18 and J is TRBJ2-1; D might be TRBD2 (7 bases). This CDR3 contains 20 residues. In germline, CDR1 is KGHSH, CDR2 LQKENI. The V and J ends lost 3 bases and 1 base respectively, with 25 bases between them. The CDR3 sequence: CASSPPSIRGGEWSYNEQFF. The CDR3 DNA follows: TGTGCCAGCTCACCCCCCTCCATAAGGGGGGGGGAATGGTCCTACAATGAGCAGTTCTTC.

The chain is built from TRBV3-1 (or the pseudogene TRBV3-2) and TRBJ2-5; D gene unclear. This CDR3 region has 15 residues. Trimming took off 4 bases at V and 4 bases at J, with 16 bases between the two ends. CDR1 and CDR2 (germline): LGHDT, YNNKEL (reference sequence). CDR3 sequence: CASSPHSSIGETQYF. CDR3 nucleotide sequence: TGTGCCAGCAGCCCCCATTCGAGCATTGGAGAGACCCAGTACTTC.

CDR3 DNA sequence: TGCAGCGTCGCCCCATTACTAGCGGGAGAGGGTGAGCAGTTCTTC. This sequence encodes CSVAPLLAGEGEQFF. V is TRBV29-1 and J is TRBJ2-1; 11 positions match TRBD2. The germline V gene encodes CDR1 SQVTM and CDR2 ANQGSEA. There are 15 residues in the CDR3. Germline trimming cut 6 bases from V and 9 bases from J; bases unmatched to any gene: 13.

The rearrangement links TRBV4-3 to TRBJ1-6, with D unclear. Trimming shortened V by 0 bases and J by 11 bases, and 8 bases separated the two germline ends. Germline CDR1 is LGHNA and CDR2 is YSLEER. The CDR3 runs 13 residues. CDR3 protein: CASSQDISTPLHF. In nucleotides, the CDR3 is TGCGCCAGCAGCCAAGATATTAGTACACCCCTCCACTTT.

Concerning this clone: This sample includes further DNA sequences coding for the same CDR3. CDR3 loop: CASGGRGVQETQYF. For the CDR3, the DNA is TGTGCCAGCGGGGGTCGGGGGGTCCAAGAGACCCAGTACTTC. V usage is TRBV6-5 and J usage is TRBJ2-5, with 7 nucleotides matching TRBD2. Germline CDR1 is MNHEY and CDR2 is SVGAGI. J was trimmed by 1 base and V by 8 bases; bases with no gene match: 7. CDR3 size: 14 residues.

V and J are TRBV14 and TRBJ2-2; 8 bases map to TRBD2. The germline gives CDR1 SGHDN, CDR2 FVKESK. V shed 0 bases, J shed 3 bases, and the junction held 12 bases outside the gene matches. The CDR3 covers 19 residues. CDR3 sequence: CASSQETRERETDTGELFF. The CDR3 DNA is TGTGCCAGCAGCCAAGAGACTCGGGAGCGGGAGACCGACACCGGGGAGCTGTTTTTT.

In this sample, this clone turned up once. The chain links TRBV5-1 to TRBJ2-3; TRBD1 might be the D (5 bases). Germline loops: CDR1 SGHRS, CDR2 YFSETQ. Trimming took off 4 bases at V and 1 base at J, with 19 bases between the two ends. The length of the CDR3 is 17 residues. Here the CDR3 reads CASSRTIQARGTDTQYF. DNA of the CDR3: TGCGCCAGCAGCAGAACAATACAGGCCAGGGGCACAGATACGCAGTATTTT. Filled out from reference TRBV5-1 and TRBJ2-3, the complete variable domain reads KAGVTQTPRYLIKTRGQQVTLSCSPISGHRSVSWYQQTPGQGLQFLFEYFSETQRNKGNFPGRFSGRQFSNSRSEMNVSTLELGDSALYLCASSRTIQARGTDTQYFGPGTRLTVL.

The chain joins TRBV3-1 (or the pseudogene TRBV3-2) to TRBJ2-7; 11 bases fit TRBD2. Germline trimming cut 6 bases from V and 3 bases from J; bases unmatched to any gene: 1. Germline V gene lookup returns CDR1 LGHDT and CDR2 YNNKEL (reference sequence). This CDR3 contains 13 residues. The CDR3 region has the DNA TGTGCCAGCAGACTAGCGGGAGACTACGAGCAGTACTTC. Protein: CASRLAGDYEQYF.

The V call is TRBV5-1, the J call TRBJ2-3, with 8 positions matching TRBD2. V gave up 4 bases and J gave up 4 bases; unmatched junction bases: 14. The germline gives CDR1 SGHRS, CDR2 YFSETQ. This CDR3 comprises 17 residues. The CDR3 DNA sequence: TGCGCCAGCAGCCCACCATTAGCGGGGCCCGGGGCAGATACGCAGTATTTT. Translated: CASSPPLAGPGADTQYF.

This chain joins TRBV19 and TRBJ1-1; tentatively, D is TRBD1 (6 bases). CDR1 and CDR2 (germline): LNHDA, SQIVND (reference sequence). The CDR3 is made up of 15 amino acids. V shed 7 bases and J shed 1 base, with 16 bases lying between them. CDR3 sequence: CASTPTGTKNTEAFF. For the CDR3, the DNA is TGTGCCAGTACCCCCACTGGGACAAAGAACACTGAAGCTTTCTTT.

The rearrangement links TRBV4-3 to TRBJ2-1; 8 nucleotides align to TRBD2. The CDR3 length is 17 residues. The germline gives CDR1 LGHNA, CDR2 YSLEER. V shed 1 base, J shed 6 bases, and the junction held 11 bases outside the gene matches. The CDR3 loop reads CASSQVSSGGPSNEQFF. DNA of the CDR3: TGCGCCAGCAGCCAAGTTAGTTCGGGAGGGCCTAGCAATGAGCAGTTCTTC.

This clone has a single count. This rearrangement joins TRBV3-1 (or the pseudogene TRBV3-2) to TRBJ2-1, with 9 positions matching TRBD2. The CDR3 runs to 17 residues. V lost 0 bases, J lost 2 bases, and 5 bases stayed unmatched. The germline gives CDR1 LGHDT, CDR2 YNNKEL (reference sequence). CDR3 region: CASSQDVASGAYNEQFF. The CDR3 DNA is TGTGCCAGCAGCCAAGATGTGGCTAGCGGGGCCTACAATGAGCAGTTCTTC.

The chain uses TRBV6-5 and TRBJ1-2; tentative D call: TRBD1 (5 bases). The ends were cut back, 0 bases at V and 3 bases at J, with 5 bases in the middle. The V gene's germline CDR1 is MNHEY and CDR2 SVGAGI. The CDR3 runs to 13 residues. CDR3 protein: CASSYSTDYGYTF. CDR3 nucleotides: TGTGCCAGCAGTTACTCGACAGACTATGGCTACACCTTC.

In its sample, this clone was seen once. The rearrangement links TRBV10-3 to TRBJ1-5, with no clear D. Trimming took 10 bases from V and 11 from J, leaving 15 bases between them. This CDR3 is built from 11 residues. The V gene's germline CDR1 is ENHRY and CDR2 SYGVKD. DNA of the CDR3: TGTGCCAACGCAGAGGGCTTGGCCCAGCATTTT. Translated, it gives CANAEGLAQHF.

This chain connects TRBV4-1 to TRBJ1-1; TRBD1 might be the D (5 bases). Trimming cost V 0 bases and J 0 bases, with 14 bases left between them. Germline-derived CDR1 and CDR2 are MGHRA and YSYEKL. CDR3 size: 17 residues. Written as DNA, the CDR3 is TGCGCCAGCAGCCAAGATATGACAGCCGAACTGAACACTGAAGCTTTCTTT. This sequence encodes CASSQDMTAELNTEAFF.

The chain couples TRBV5-4 to TRBJ2-3, with D perhaps TRBD1 (5 bases). Trimming shortened V by 4 bases and J by 0 bases, and 12 bases separated the two germline ends. Germline values: CDR1 SGHNT, CDR2 YYREEE (reference sequence). The length of the CDR3 is 15 residues. CDR3 bases: TGTGCCAGCAGCGCCGGACAATCTAGCACAGATACGCAGTATTTT. Amino acids: CASSAGQSSTDTQYF.

The chain has TRBV30 and TRBJ1-2; TRBD1 matches at 7 bases. The CDR3 consists of 14 residues. Germline V CDR1 and CDR2: GTSNPN, SVGIG (reference sequence). The junction had 3 bases not matched to a gene; V was cut back by 0 bases and J by 2 bases. CDR3 in DNA: TGTGCCTGGAGTGTAATGACAGGGAACTATGGCTACACCTTC. This codes for CAWSVMTGNYGYTF.

The rearrangement links TRBV10-1 to TRBJ2-2; a weak D match, TRBD1 (5 bases). Germline V gene data show CDR1 as WNHNN and CDR2 as SYGVQD (reference sequence). Trimming shortened V by 0 bases and J by 5 bases, and 13 bases separated the two germline ends. The CDR3 length is 16 residues. CDR3 residues: CASSESRAGITGELFF. As DNA, the CDR3 is TGCGCCAGCAGTGAGTCAAGGGCAGGGATAACCGGGGAGCTGTTTTTT.

The chain has TRBV6-2 or TRBV6-3 and TRBJ1-1; 10 positions match TRBD1. The V gene's germline CDR1 is MNHEY and CDR2 SVGEGT. J was trimmed by 0 bases and V by 2 bases; bases with no gene match: 9. The CDR3 contains 18 residues. The CDR3 spells CASSYPRGQGVMNTEAFF. For the CDR3, the DNA is TGTGCCAGCAGTTACCCCCGAGGACAGGGGGTTATGAACACTGAAGCTTTCTTT.

The chain carries TRBV23-1 and TRBJ1-6, with 7 bases identical to TRBD1. TRBV23-1 is an ORF, and what it does is uncertain. The CDR3 is made up of 19 amino acids. With 7 bases clipped from V and 0 bases from J, the junction kept 15 bases outside the gene matches. CDR3 sequence reads: CASKDHLYRGNSYNSPLHF. The CDR3 DNA is TGCGCCAGCAAAGATCACCTATACAGGGGCAACTCCTATAATTCACCCCTCCACTTT.

This chain joins TRBV2 and TRBJ2-7; TRBD2 is a possible D gene (6 bases). CDR3 length: 14 amino acids. CDR1 and CDR2 from the germline V gene are SNHLY and FYNNEI. Trimming removed 5 bases from V and 6 bases from J, with 17 bases in between. The CDR3 nucleotides read TGTGCCAGCAGTCCGGGACTTCCAACAAGCGAGCAGTACTTC. It translates to CASSPGLPTSEQYF.

V gene TRBV30 combines with J gene TRBJ1-5; no clear D. V was cut by 4 bases and J by 0 bases, with 13 bases left in between. CDR1 and CDR2 from the germline V gene are GTSNPN and SVGIG (reference sequence). CDR3 length: 15 amino acids. The DNA of the CDR3 is TGTGCCTGGAATTACGGCCGGGGTAGCAATCAGCCCCAGCATTTT. Amino acid sequence: CAWNYGRGSNQPQHF.

The chain joins TRBV6-5 to TRBJ1-2, with 8 bases identical to TRBD1. CDR3 length: 14 residues. V lost 6 bases, J lost 2 bases, and 5 bases stayed unmatched. Germline assignment: CDR1 MNHEY and CDR2 SVGAGI. The CDR3 spells CASRPGGVNYGYTF. CDR3 bases: TGTGCCAGCAGGCCAGGGGGCGTGAACTATGGCTACACCTTC.